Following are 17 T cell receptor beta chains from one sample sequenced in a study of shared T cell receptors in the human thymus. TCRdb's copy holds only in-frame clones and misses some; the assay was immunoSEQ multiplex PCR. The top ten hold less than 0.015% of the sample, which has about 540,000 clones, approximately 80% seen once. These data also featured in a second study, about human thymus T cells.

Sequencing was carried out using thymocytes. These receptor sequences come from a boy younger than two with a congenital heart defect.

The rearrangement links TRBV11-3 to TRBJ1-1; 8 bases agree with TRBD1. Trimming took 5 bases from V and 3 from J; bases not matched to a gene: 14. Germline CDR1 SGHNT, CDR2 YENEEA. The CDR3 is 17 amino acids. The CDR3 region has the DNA TGTGCCAGCAGCCCAGGCCGGGACAGGCTAGGGTACACTGAAGCTTTCTTT. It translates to CASSPGRDRLGYTEAFF. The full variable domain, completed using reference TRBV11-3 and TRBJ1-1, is EAGVVQSPRYKIIEKKQPVAFWCNPISGHNTLYWYLQNLGQGPELLIRYENEEAVDDSQLPKDRFSAERLKGVDSTLKIQPAELGDSAVYLCASSPGRDRLGYTEAFFGQGTRLTVV.

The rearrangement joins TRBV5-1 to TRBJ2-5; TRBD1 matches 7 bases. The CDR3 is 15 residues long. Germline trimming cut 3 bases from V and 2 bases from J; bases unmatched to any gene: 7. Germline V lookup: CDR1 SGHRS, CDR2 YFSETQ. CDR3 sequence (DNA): TGCGCCAGCAGCTGGATGAGGGGGCGACAAGAGACCCAGTACTTC. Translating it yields CASSWMRGRQETQYF.

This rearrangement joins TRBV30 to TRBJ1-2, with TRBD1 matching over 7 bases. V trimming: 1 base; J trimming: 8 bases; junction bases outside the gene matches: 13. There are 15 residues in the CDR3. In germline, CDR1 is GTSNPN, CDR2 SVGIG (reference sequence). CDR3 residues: CAWSALKGGQGGYTF. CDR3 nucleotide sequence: TGTGCCTGGAGTGCTCTGAAAGGGGGCCAGGGCGGCTACACCTTC.

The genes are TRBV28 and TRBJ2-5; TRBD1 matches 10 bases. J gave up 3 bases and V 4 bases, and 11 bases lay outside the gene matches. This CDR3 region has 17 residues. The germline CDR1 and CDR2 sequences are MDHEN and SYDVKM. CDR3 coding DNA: TGTGCCAGCAGTTCTTTACCCTTCGGACAGGGGGAAGAGACCCAGTACTTC. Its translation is CASSSLPFGQGEETQYF.

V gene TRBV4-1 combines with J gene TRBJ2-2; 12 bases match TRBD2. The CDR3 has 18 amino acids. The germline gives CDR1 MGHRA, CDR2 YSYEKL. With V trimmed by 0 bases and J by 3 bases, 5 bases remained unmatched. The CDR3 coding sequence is TGCGCCAGCAGCCAAGAAAGACTAGCGGGAGCGTACACCGGGGAGCTGTTTTTT. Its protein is CASSQERLAGAYTGELFF.

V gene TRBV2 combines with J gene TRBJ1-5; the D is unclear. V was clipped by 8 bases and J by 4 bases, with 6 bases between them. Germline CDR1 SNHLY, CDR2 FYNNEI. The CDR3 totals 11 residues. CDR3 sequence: CASGSNQPQHF. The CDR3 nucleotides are TGTGCCAGCGGCAGTAATCAGCCCCAGCATTTT. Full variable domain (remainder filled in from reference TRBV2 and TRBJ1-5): EPEVTQTPSHQVTQMGQEVILRCVPISNHLYFYWYRQILGQKVEFLVSFYNNEISEKSEIFDDQFSVERPDGSNFTLKIRSTKLEDSAMYFCASGSNQPQHFGDGTRLSIL.

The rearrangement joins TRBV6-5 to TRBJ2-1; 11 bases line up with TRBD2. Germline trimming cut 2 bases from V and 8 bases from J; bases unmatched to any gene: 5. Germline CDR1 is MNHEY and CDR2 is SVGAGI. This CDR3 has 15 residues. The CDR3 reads CASSYGTSGSDEQFF. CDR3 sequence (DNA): TGTGCCAGCAGTTACGGAACTAGCGGGAGCGATGAGCAGTTCTTC.

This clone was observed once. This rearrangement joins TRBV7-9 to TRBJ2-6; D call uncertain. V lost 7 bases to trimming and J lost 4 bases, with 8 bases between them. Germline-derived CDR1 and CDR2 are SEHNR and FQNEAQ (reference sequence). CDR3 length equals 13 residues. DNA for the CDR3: TGTGCCAGCAACACAGCAGGGGCCAACGTCCTGACTTTC. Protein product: CASNTAGANVLTF. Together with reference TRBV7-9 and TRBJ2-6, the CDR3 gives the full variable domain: DTGVSQNPRHKITKRGQNVTFRCDPISEHNRLYWYRQTLGQGPEFLTYFQNEAQLEKSRLLSDRFSAERPKGSFSTLEIQRTEQGDSAMYLCASNTAGANVLTFGAGSRLTVL.

CDR3 sequence (DNA): TGTGCCAGCAGTTACAACGCCAAGGGGGTTGGCTACACCTTC. This gives the protein CASSYNAKGVGYTF. This chain connects TRBV6-5 to TRBJ1-2, with D perhaps TRBD1 (6 bases). Trimming took off 2 bases at V and 7 bases at J, with 14 bases between the two ends. The CDR3 is 14 residues long. CDR1 and CDR2 from the germline V gene are MNHEY and SVGAGI.

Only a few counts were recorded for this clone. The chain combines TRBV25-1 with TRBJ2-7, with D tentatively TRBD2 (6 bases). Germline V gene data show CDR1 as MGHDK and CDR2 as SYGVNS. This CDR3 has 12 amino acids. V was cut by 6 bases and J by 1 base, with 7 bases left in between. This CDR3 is CASRGTSYEQYF. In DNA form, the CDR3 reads TGTGCCAGCAGGGGGACTTCCTACGAGCAGTACTTC.

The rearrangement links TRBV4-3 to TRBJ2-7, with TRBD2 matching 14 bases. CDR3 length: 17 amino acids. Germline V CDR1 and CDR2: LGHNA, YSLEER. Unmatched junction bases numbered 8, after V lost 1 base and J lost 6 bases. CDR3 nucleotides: TGCGCCAGCAGCCAAGGCCGGACTAGCGGGAGGCCCCTCGAGCAGTACTTC. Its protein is CASSQGRTSGRPLEQYF.

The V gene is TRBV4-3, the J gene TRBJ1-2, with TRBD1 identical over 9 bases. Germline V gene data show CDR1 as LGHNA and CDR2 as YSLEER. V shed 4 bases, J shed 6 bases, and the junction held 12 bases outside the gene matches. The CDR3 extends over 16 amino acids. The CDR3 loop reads CASSPVVLGTGNGYTF. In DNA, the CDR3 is TGCGCCAGCAGCCCCGTTGTACTCGGGACAGGGAATGGCTACACCTTC.

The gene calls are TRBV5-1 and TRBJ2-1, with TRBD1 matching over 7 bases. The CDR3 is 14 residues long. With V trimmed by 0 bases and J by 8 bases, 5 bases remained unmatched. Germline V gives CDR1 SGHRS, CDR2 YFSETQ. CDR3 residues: CASSLVGGMHEQFF. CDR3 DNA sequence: TGCGCCAGCAGCTTGGTAGGGGGCATGCATGAGCAGTTCTTC.

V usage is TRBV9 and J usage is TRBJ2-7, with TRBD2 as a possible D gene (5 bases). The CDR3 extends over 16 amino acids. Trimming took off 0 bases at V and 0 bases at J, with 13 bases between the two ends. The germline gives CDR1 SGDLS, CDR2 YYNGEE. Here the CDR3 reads CASSVAGSASSYEQYF. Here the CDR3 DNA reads TGTGCCAGCAGCGTAGCAGGTAGCGCTAGCTCCTACGAGCAGTACTTC. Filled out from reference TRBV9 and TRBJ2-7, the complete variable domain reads DSGVTQTPKHLITATGQRVTLRCSPRSGDLSVYWYQQSLDQGLQFLIQYYNGEERAKGNILERFSAQQFPDLHSELNLSSLELGDSALYFCASSVAGSASSYEQYFGPGTRLTVT.

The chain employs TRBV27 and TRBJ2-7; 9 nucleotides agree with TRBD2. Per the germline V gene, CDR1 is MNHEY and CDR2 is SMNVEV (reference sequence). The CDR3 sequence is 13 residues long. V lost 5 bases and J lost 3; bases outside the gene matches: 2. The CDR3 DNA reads TGTGCCAGCAGTCGCGGGAGGGGCTACGAGCAGTACTTC. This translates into CASSRGRGYEQYF.

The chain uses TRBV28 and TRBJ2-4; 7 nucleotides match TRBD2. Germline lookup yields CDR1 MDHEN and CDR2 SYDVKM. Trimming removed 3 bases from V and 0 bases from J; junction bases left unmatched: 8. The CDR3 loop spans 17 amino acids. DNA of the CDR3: TGTGCCAGCAGTTTGATAAGCGGGGACCTAGCCAAAAACATTCAGTACTTC. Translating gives CASSLISGDLAKNIQYF.

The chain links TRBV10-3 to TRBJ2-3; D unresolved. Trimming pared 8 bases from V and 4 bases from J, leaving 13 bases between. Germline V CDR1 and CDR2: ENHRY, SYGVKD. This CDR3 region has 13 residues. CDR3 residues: CAIAAPGADTQYF. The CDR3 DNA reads TGTGCCATCGCGGCGCCCGGAGCAGATACGCAGTATTTT.